This entry features one T cell receptor (beta chain) sequence. Its antigen is as yet unknown. Germline V gives CDR1 SNHLY, CDR2 FYNNEI. The CDR3 contains 15 residues. Germline trimming cut 5 bases from V and 7 bases from J; bases unmatched to any gene: 7. This sample stems from a study of cytomegalovirus exposure and HLA in healthy donors. The wider study: An earlier analysis found fewer than 140 million unique TCR beta sequences from 150 million to 200 million T cells.

PCR employed 60 Vbeta and 13 Jbeta primers. Clones were read by immunoSEQ multiplex PCR, and TCRdb kept only the in-frame ones, dropping some. The sample carries 70,000 to 85,000 clones, approximately 69% recorded once. Broader study findings: Within the data, a cluster of highly shared sequence variants was likely a sequencing artifact. Further analysis was carried out later, and it showed several of the most significant clusters appearing linked to common viral pathogens.

The receptor comes from a middle-aged man in good health and CMV-seropositive. The gene calls are TRBV2 and TRBJ2-1, with 11 bases aligning to TRBD2. The sample comprised PBMCs. The CDR3 bases are TGTGCCAGCAGTTCCAGACTAGCGGGAAAGAATGAGCAGTTCTTC. This translates into CASSSRLAGKNEQFF.